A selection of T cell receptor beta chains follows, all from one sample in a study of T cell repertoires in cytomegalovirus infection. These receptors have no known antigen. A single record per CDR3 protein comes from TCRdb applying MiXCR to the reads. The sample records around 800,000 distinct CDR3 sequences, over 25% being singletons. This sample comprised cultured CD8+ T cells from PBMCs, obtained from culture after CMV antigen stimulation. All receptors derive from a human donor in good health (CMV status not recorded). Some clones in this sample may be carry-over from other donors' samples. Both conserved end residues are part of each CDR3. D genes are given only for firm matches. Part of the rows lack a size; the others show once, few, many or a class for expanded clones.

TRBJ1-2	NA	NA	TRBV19	TGTGCCAGTAGTAAGACAGCAAACTATGGCTACACCTTC	CASSKTANYGYTF
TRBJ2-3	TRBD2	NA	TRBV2	TGTGCCAGCTTGACTAGCGGGTTACGTGAGGGAGATACGCAGTATTTT	CASLTSGLREGDTQYF
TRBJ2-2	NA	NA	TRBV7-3	TGTGCCAGCAGCTTAACACCCGGGGAGCTGTTTTTT	CASSLTPGELFF
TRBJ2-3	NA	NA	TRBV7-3	TGTGCCAGCAGCTTAAAGGCGGGGTACACAGATACGCAGTATTTT	CASSLKAGYTDTQYF
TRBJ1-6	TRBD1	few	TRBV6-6	TGTGCCAGCAGTTACTGGAGACAGGGAAATAATAATTCACCCCTCCACTTT	CASSYWRQGNNNSPLHF
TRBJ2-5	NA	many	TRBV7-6	TGTGCCAGCAGCTTAGATGGTAGTCTGGAGACCCAGTACTTC	CASSLDGSLETQYF
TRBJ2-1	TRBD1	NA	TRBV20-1	TGCAGTGCTAGATTGGGACAGGGTATGGATGAGCAGTTCTTC	CSARLGQGMDEQFF
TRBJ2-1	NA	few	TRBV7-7	TGTGCTAGCAGCTTAATCAAGGAGGTCGATGAGCAGTTCTTC	CASSLIKEVDEQFF
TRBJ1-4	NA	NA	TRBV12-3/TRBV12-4	TGTGCCAGCAGTTTGGGAACGTGGAAAAAACTGTTTTTT	CASSLGTWKKLFF
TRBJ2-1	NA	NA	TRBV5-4	TGTGCCAGCAGCTTGGAGCTAGCGGGGGACAGGGGGGTGTACAATGAGCAGTTCTTC	CASSLELAGDRGVYNEQFF
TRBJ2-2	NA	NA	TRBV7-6	TGTGCCAGCAGCTTAGGAAGGCAGGCCCTGTTTTTT	CASSLGRQALFF
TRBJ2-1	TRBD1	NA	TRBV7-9	TGTGCCAGCAGGCCCCCCGGGACAGCGGCCGGGAATGAGCAGTTCTTC	CASRPPGTAAGNEQFF
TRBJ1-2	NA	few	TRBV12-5	TGTGCTAGTGGTTTGAATACCCGGGATGGCTACACCTTC	CASGLNTRDGYTF
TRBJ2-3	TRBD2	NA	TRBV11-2	TGTGCCAGCAGCACAAATCCCCCCCCAGCGGGGGGTGGCACAGATACGCAGTATTTT	CASSTNPPPAGGGTDTQYF
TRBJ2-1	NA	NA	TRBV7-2	TGTGCCAGCAGCTCCAGGGCTGGTGAGCAGTTCTTC	CASSSRAGEQFF
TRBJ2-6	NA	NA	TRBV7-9	TGTGCCAGCAGCTTAAGGGAGACCTCTGGGGCCAACGTCCTGACTTTC	CASSLRETSGANVLTF
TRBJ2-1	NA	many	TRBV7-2	TGTGCCAGCAGCCTCCAGGGTACCCCGGGGCGTGAGCAGTTCTTC	CASSLQGTPGREQFF
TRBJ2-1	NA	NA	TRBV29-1	TGCAGCCTCTCGCAGGGCCCCTACAATGAGCAGTTCTTC	CSLSQGPYNEQFF
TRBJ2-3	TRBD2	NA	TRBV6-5	TGTGCCAGCAGTTACTCATTCGGGACTAGCGGGGGGACCCACGGCGATACGCAGTATTTT	CASSYSFGTSGGTHGDTQYF
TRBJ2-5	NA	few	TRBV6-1	TGTGCCAGCAGTGAAATTCTCCGGGAGACCCAGTACTTC	CASSEILRETQYF
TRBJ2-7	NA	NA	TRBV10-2	TGCGCCAGCAGTGAATCGACCGGCGGCGAGCAGTACTTC	CASSESTGGEQYF
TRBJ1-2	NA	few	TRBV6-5	TGTGCCAGCAGTTACGGGGGGTATTGGGGCTACACCTTC	CASSYGGYWGYTF
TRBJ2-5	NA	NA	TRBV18	TGTGCCAGCTCACCGGATCGCCCGGAGACCCAGTACTTC	CASSPDRPETQYF
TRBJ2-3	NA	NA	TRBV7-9	TGTGCCAGCAGCTTCGAAACAGATACGCAGTATTTT	CASSFETDTQYF
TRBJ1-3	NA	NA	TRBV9	TGTGCCAGTCAGGAGGGCGACGGAAACACCATATATTTT	CASQEGDGNTIYF
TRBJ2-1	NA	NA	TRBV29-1	TGCAGCGCAGGGCCGGGTGAGCAGTTCTTC	CSAGPGEQFF
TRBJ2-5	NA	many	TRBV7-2	TGTGCCAGCAGCTTATTCGAAGGGCAGACCCAGTACTTC	CASSLFEGQTQYF
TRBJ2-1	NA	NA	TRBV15	TGTGCCACCAGCTCCGAAGAGGGGTCTGCCTACAATGAGCAGTTCTTC	CATSSEEGSAYNEQFF
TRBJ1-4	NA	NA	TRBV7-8	TGTGCCAGCAGCCTTAGGCAGTGGGAAAAACTGTTTTTT	CASSLRQWEKLFF
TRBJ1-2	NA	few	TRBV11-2	TGTGCCAGCAGCTTAAGCCTTTTTGACGGCTACACCTTC	CASSLSLFDGYTF
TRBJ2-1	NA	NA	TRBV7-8	TGTGCCAGCAGCCTAATAGACAGGCACAATGAGCAGTTCTTC	CASSLIDRHNEQFF
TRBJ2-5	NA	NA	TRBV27	TGTGCCAGCAGCCCGTCCGGGGCCGGGAGAGAGACCCAGTACTTC	CASSPSGAGRETQYF
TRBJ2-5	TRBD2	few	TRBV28	TGTGCCAGCAGTTTTTCCCTAGCGGGGGAAGAGACCCAGTACTTC	CASSFSLAGEETQYF
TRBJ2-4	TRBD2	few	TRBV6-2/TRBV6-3	TGTGCCAGCAGCCACTATGCGGGGGACGCCAAAAACATTCAGTACTTC	CASSHYAGDAKNIQYF
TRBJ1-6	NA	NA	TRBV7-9	TGTGCCAGCAGCACTATAGACAGACGTAATTCACCCCTCCACTTT	CASSTIDRRNSPLHF
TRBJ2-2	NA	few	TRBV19	TGTGCCAGCGAGAGAGGGGCCGGGGAGCTGTTTTTT	CASERGAGELFF
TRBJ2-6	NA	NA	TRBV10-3	TGTGCCATCAGTGAGAGGGTTGCTGGGGCCAACGTCCTGACTTTC	CAISERVAGANVLTF
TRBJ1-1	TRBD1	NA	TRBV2	TGTGCCCAGCCTTTAAGGACAGGGGGTCTCTCTGAAGCTTTCTTT	CAQPLRTGGLSEAFF
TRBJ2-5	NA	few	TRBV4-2	TGTGCCAGCTGGAGTAGACGGAATGGGGAGACCCAGTACTTC	CASWSRRNGETQYF
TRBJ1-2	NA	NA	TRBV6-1	TGTGCCAGCAGCAACAACTACTATGGCTACACCTTC	CASSNNYYGYTF
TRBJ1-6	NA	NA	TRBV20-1	TGCAGTGCTCCTCCAGGAAGGGGACTTTCACCCCTCCACTTT	CSAPPGRGLSPLHF
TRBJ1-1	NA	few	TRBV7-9	TGTGCCAGCAGCTTAAACCCGTGGGGGAACACTGAAGCTTTCTTT	CASSLNPWGNTEAFF
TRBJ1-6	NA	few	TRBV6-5	TGTGCCAGCAGTTTGGTCGCGAGGGTCAGGCTCCGCGGGAATTCACCCCTCCACTTT	CASSLVARVRLRGNSPLHF
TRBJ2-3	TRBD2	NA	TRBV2	TGTGCCAGCAGTGATCGAGCGGGGTCCACAGATACGCAGTATTTT	CASSDRAGSTDTQYF
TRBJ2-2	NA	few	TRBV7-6	TGTGCCAGCAGCTTGGACTTCGAAGGGACCGGGGAGCTGTTTTTT	CASSLDFEGTGELFF
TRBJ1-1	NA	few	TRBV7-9	TGTGCCAGCAGCTTTACCGGGAGTGAAGCTTTCTTT	CASSFTGSEAFF
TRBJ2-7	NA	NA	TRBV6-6	TGTGCCAGCAGTTTAAGGAAGTTTGGCGAGCAGTACTTC	CASSLRKFGEQYF
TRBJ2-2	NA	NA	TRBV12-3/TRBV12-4	TGTGCCAGCAGGAACGTCCGGACGATTGACACCGGGGAGCTGTTTTTT	CASRNVRTIDTGELFF
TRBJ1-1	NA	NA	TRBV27	TGTGCCAGCAGTTTATCGTGGGGAACCATTGAAGCTTTCTTT	CASSLSWGTIEAFF
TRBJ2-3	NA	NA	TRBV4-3	TGCGCCAGCAGCCAAGAAGCCGGCCCCCGGGGGACAGATACGCAGTATTTT	CASSQEAGPRGTDTQYF
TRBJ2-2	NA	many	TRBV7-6	TGTGCCAGCAGCTTAAGGCTGGTTGGAACGGGCGGGGAGCTGTTTTTT	CASSLRLVGTGGELFF
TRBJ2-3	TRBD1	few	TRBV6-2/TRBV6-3	TGTGCCAGCAGTTCCTGGACAGGCCACACAGATACGCAGTATTTT	CASSSWTGHTDTQYF
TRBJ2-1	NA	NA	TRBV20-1	TGCAGTGCGGAGCAGGGATTTTATGAGCAGTTCTTC	CSAEQGFYEQFF